This T cell receptor (beta chain) was profiled in a study of blood T cell repertoires in COVID-19. Overall study: From T cells, B-cell-depleted T cells, or PBMCs came the material, which was cDNA or gDNA.

Per the authors' pipeline: How many nucleated cells were present was estimated from reference gene primer amplification. The protocol was immunoSEQ multiplex PCR, while the TCRdb copy is restricted to in-frame clones and leaves out a portion. V and J calls and clone size are as listed in that table; D and trimming were resolved from the DNA. Here the sample spans approximately 190,000 clones, roughly 87% being singletons. The CDR3 is made up of 15 amino acids. J was trimmed by 6 bases and V by 8 bases; bases with no gene match: 11. Germline CDR1 reads LNHDA; CDR2 reads SQIVND (reference sequence). Seattle enrolled patients during active infection and tracked them longitudinally.

The source material was peripheral blood. This clonotype originated in a woman in her fifties or sixties with COVID-19, enrolled during active disease. V usage is TRBV19 and J usage is TRBJ2-1, with 9 nucleotides matching TRBD1. The CDR3 region has the DNA TGTGCCAGTGCGTTAACAGGGGGCCGGTTCAATGAGCAGTTCTTC. This codes for CASALTGGRFNEQFF.